A selection of T cell receptor beta chains follows, all from one sample in a study of shared clonotypes between healthy human individuals. Only in-frame clones appear in the TCRdb table, and some are missing; sequencing was by immunoSEQ multiplex PCR. Of about 2.1 million clones in the sample, under 95% were seen once. Sample: naive CD8+ T cells from PBMCs. The origin of the receptors is a man in his late teens or twenties in good health. Some clones in this sample may be carry-over from other donors' samples. The CDR3 runs from the conserved cysteine through the conserved F or W. A D gene is named only where the DNA matches it firmly. Size is stated for part of the rows, as once, few or many counts, or as a class when the clone is expanded.

TRBV4-3	TRBD2	TRBJ2-1	.	CASSQDTASGPYNEQFF	TGCGCCAGCAGCCAAGATACGGCTAGCGGGCCCTACAATGAGCAGTTCTTC
TRBV2	.	TRBJ1-2	few	CASSEWVHDYGYTF	TGTGCCAGCAGTGAATGGGTGCATGACTATGGCTACACCTTC
TRBV5-6	.	TRBJ1-1	.	CASSFGRVNTEAFF	TGTGCCAGCAGCTTTGGGCGGGTGAACACTGAAGCTTTCTTT
TRBV5-1	TRBD2	TRBJ2-1	.	CASSSPAGGIEQFF	TGCGCCAGCAGCTCCCCTGCGGGAGGGATTGAGCAGTTCTTC
TRBV19	.	TRBJ1-5	.	CASSIGSSGQPQHF	TGTGCCAGTAGTATAGGCAGTAGCGGTCAGCCCCAGCATTTT
TRBV28	.	TRBJ1-4	.	CASRPTTNEKLFF	TGTGCCAGCAGACCTACAACTAATGAAAAACTGTTTTTT
TRBV20-1	.	TRBJ2-7	once	CSARRPGEQYF	TGCAGTGCTAGGCGCCCTGGGGAGCAGTACTTC
TRBV19	TRBD1	TRBJ1-5	.	CATTLGQGRWSNQPQHF	TGTGCCACCACGCTAGGACAGGGCAGATGGAGCAATCAGCCCCAGCATTTT
TRBV29-1	.	TRBJ1-2	.	CSVDVAYQRNYGYTF	TGCAGCGTTGACGTCGCATACCAAAGGAACTATGGCTACACCTTC
TRBV4-2	TRBD2	TRBJ2-7	.	CASSQKVSGRAHEQYF	TGTGCCAGCAGCCAAAAAGTTAGCGGGAGGGCCCACGAGCAGTACTTC
TRBV25-1	.	TRBJ2-5	.	CASSSYGTQYF	TGTGCCAGCAGTAGCTACGGGACCCAGTACTTC
TRBV19	.	TRBJ2-2	.	CASSWDGLQGNTGELFF	TGTGCCAGTAGTTGGGACGGTTTGCAGGGGAACACCGGGGAGCTGTTTTTT
TRBV19	.	TRBJ2-5	.	CASSIRVLETQYF	TGTGCCAGTAGTATAAGGGTGTTAGAGACCCAGTACTTC
TRBV5-1	.	TRBJ2-2	.	CASRFRTNTGELFF	TGCGCCAGCAGATTTAGGACGAACACCGGGGAGCTGTTTTTT
TRBV5-4	.	TRBJ1-4	.	CASSSSPLNEKLFF	TGTGCCAGCAGCTCGTCGCCCCTCAATGAAAAACTGTTTTTC
TRBV2	.	TRBJ2-7	.	CASSGPGGTGAYEQYF	TGTGCCAGCAGTGGTCCAGGAGGGACTGGGGCCTACGAGCAGTACTTC
TRBV7-2	TRBD1	TRBJ2-7	.	CASSFAGTGYEQYF	TGTGCCAGCAGCTTCGCCGGGACAGGGTACGAGCAGTACTTC
TRBV2	TRBD1	TRBJ2-3	.	CASSESLGTGDRDTQYF	TGTGCCAGCAGTGAAAGTTTAGGGACAGGGGATCGGGATACGCAGTATTTT
TRBV10-2	.	TRBJ2-1	.	CASSESTLVDYYNEQFF	TGCGCCAGCAGTGAGTCGACTTTGGTGGATTACTACAATGAGCAGTTCTTC
TRBV30	TRBD2	TRBJ2-1	.	CAWSVWGLAGGPSDNEQFF	TGTGCCTGGAGTGTATGGGGACTAGCGGGAGGGCCCTCGGACAATGAGCAGTTCTTC
TRBV9	.	TRBJ2-1	.	CASSHRDRGLAIYNEQFF	TGTGCCAGCAGCCACCGGGACAGGGGACTAGCGATCTACAATGAGCAGTTCTTC
TRBV29-1	.	TRBJ2-7	.	CSVEDRDKTYEQYF	TGCAGCGTTGAAGACCGGGACAAGACCTACGAGCAGTACTTC
TRBV9	TRBD1	TRBJ2-4	.	CASSHSTGGRMEAKNIQYF	TGTGCCAGCAGCCATAGCACAGGGGGTAGGATGGAAGCCAAAAACATTCAGTACTTC
TRBV10-3	TRBD1	TRBJ1-2	.	CAISESTGARTYGYTF	TGTGCCATCAGTGAGTCCACAGGGGCGCGGACCTATGGCTACACCTTC
TRBV18	TRBD1	TRBJ2-7	.	CASSPTGGVSYEQYF	TGTGCCAGCTCACCGACAGGGGGCGTTAGTTACGAGCAGTACTTC
TRBV11-3	.	TRBJ2-5	.	CASSPGLQETQYF	TGTGCCAGCAGCCCGGGACTCCAAGAGACCCAGTACTTC
TRBV9	.	TRBJ2-4	once	CASSVGVGVGNIQYF	TGTGCCAGCAGCGTAGGAGTAGGGGTGGGCAACATTCAGTACTTC
TRBV30	.	TRBJ1-2	.	CAWSTTREAAFYGYTF	TGTGCCTGGAGTACCACCCGGGAGGCGGCTTTCTATGGCTACACCTTC
TRBV6-1	.	TRBJ2-7	.	CASSESWSLGNEQYF	TGTGCCAGCAGTGAATCGTGGTCCTTAGGGAACGAGCAGTACTTC
TRBV9	.	TRBJ1-1	.	CASSPFGGNTEAFF	TGTGCCAGCAGCCCATTTGGGGGGAACACTGAAGCTTTCTTT
TRBV4-3	.	TRBJ1-2	.	CASSQDRRTDGGHGYTF	TGCGCCAGCAGCCAAGATCGTCGAACGGACGGGGGTCATGGCTACACCTTC
TRBV10-3	.	TRBJ2-7	.	CAISELASAYEQYF	TGTGCCATCAGTGAGCTTGCTAGTGCCTACGAGCAGTACTTC
TRBV27	.	TRBJ1-1	.	CASSSQGYDEAFF	TGTGCCAGCAGTTCGCAGGGGTACGACGAAGCTTTCTTT
TRBV7-9	.	TRBJ2-1	.	CASGPQAGSSYNEQFF	TGTGCCAGCGGCCCCCAGGCGGGGAGCTCCTACAATGAGCAGTTCTTC
TRBV7-2	.	TRBJ2-7	.	CASSLEVQRSSYEQYF	TGTGCCAGCAGCTTAGAGGTACAGCGGAGCTCCTACGAGCAGTACTTC
TRBV7-3	.	TRBJ2-3	.	CASSQDRTDTQYF	TGTGCCAGCAGCCAAGACAGAACAGATACGCAGTATTTT
TRBV28	.	TRBJ1-1	.	CASSFAGSLNTEAFF	TGTGCCAGCAGTTTCGCAGGGTCGCTGAACACTGAAGCTTTCTTT
TRBV6-5	TRBD2	TRBJ2-2	.	CASSLTSGGTGELFF	TGTGCCAGCAGCCTAACTAGCGGCGGCACCGGGGAGCTGTTTTTT
TRBV2	.	TRBJ1-3	.	CASSDQGFSGNTIYF	TGTGCCAGCAGTGACCAGGGCTTCTCTGGAAACACCATATATTTT
TRBV29-1	.	TRBJ2-1	.	CSVDGTDNEQFF	TGCAGCGTCGATGGGACTGATAATGAGCAGTTCTTC
TRBV9	.	TRBJ1-2	.	CASSVGRDGYGYTF	TGTGCCAGCAGCGTAGGGAGGGATGGGTATGGCTACACCTTC
TRBV9	.	TRBJ2-3	.	CASSVSSQGTRTDTQYF	TGTGCCAGCAGCGTGTCCTCACAGGGGACTCGCACAGATACGCAGTATTTT
TRBV7-9	.	TRBJ1-1	once	CASSPAWGPAFF	TGTGCCAGCAGCCCAGCGTGGGGGCCAGCTTTCTTT
TRBV11-2	.	TRBJ2-7	.	CASSRDLGSEQYF	TGTGCCAGCAGCCGAGACCTGGGCTCCGAGCAGTACTTC
TRBV2	.	TRBJ2-1	.	CASSETADSYNEQFF	TGTGCCAGCAGTGAAACAGCGGACTCCTACAATGAGCAGTTCTTC
TRBV7-9	.	TRBJ2-1	.	CATGYNEQFF	TGTGCCACGGGATATAATGAGCAGTTCTTC
TRBV7-9	TRBD2	TRBJ2-2	.	CASSLAGSGSTGELFF	TGTGCCAGCAGCTTAGCGGGTAGCGGGAGTACCGGGGAGCTGTTTTTT
TRBV7-9	TRBD1	TRBJ2-1	.	CASSPTDRGLAYNEQFF	TGTGCCAGCAGCCCAACGGACAGGGGTCTGGCGTACAATGAGCAGTTCTTC
TRBV7-2	.	TRBJ2-7	.	CASTYVGGSDQYF	TGTGCCAGCACCTACGTAGGCGGGTCGGATCAGTACTTC
TRBV28	.	TRBJ2-7	.	CASSLLTGGGYEQYF	TGTGCCAGCAGCCTCCTTACGGGCGGAGGCTACGAGCAGTACTTC